Following are 27 T cell receptor beta chains from one sample sequenced in a study of T-cell reconstitution after alpha-beta-depleted transplantation in children. Unique molecular identifiers featured in how the TCRbeta library was prepared. TCRdb recomputed calls from the PCR reads with MiXCR, one row per CDR3 protein. This table has about 200,000 distinct CDR3 sequences, 6.3% appearing once. The specimen was PBMCs, collected before TCRalphabeta/CD19-depleted stem cell transplant. The source of these receptors is a girl under two years old with combined immunodeficiency, due to receive a stem cell transplant.

The chain carries TRBV12-3 or TRBV12-4 and TRBJ2-3; 14 nucleotides agree with TRBD2. This CDR3 has 18 residues. V was pared by 8 bases and J by 2 bases, with 12 bases of the junction left unmatched. The CDR3 nucleotides are TGTGCCAGCTGCCCGACTAGCGGGAGGGGTTTGTCCACAGATACGCAGTATTTT. Protein sequence: CASCPTSGRGLSTDTQYF.

In its sample, this clonotype was seen many times. The rearrangement joins TRBV28 to TRBJ2-7; 7 bases are a match to TRBD1. The ends lost 6 bases at V and 3 bases at J; junction bases unmatched: 8. The CDR3 sequence is 14 residues long. Germline loops: CDR1 MDHEN, CDR2 SYDVKM. CDR3 in amino acids: CASRDRQGHYEQYF. The CDR3 DNA reads TGTGCCAGCAGGGATCGACAGGGCCACTACGAGCAGTACTTC.

This clonotype has at least ten counts. The chain carries TRBV5-8 and TRBJ2-3; D gene unclear. Germline assignment: CDR1 SGHTS and CDR2 YDEGEE. CDR3 size: 13 residues. The germline V and J ends were trimmed by 3 bases and 6 bases, with 11 bases remaining between them. The CDR3 loop reads CASSWNFLDTQYF. The CDR3 DNA is TGTGCCAGCAGCTGGAACTTCCTCGATACGCAGTATTTT.

This clonotype was seen ten or more times. The DNA for the CDR3 is TGTGCCAGCAGCGTAGCTCAGGACAGGTACACAGATACGCAGTATTTT. Translating gives CASSVAQDRYTDTQYF. This rearrangement joins TRBV9 to TRBJ2-3; 7 bases align to TRBD1. Germline CDR1 and CDR2: SGDLS and YYNGEE. This CDR3 is 16 amino acids long. V shed 0 bases and J 2 bases; nucleotides not matched to a gene: 6. Full variable domain (missing parts from reference TRBV9 and TRBJ2-3): DSGVTQTPKHLITATGQRVTLRCSPRSGDLSVYWYQQSLDQGLQFLIQYYNGEERAKGNILERFSAQQFPDLHSELNLSSLELGDSALYFCASSVAQDRYTDTQYFGPGTRLTVL.

This clonotype was detected ten times or more. The CDR3: CASSEVRGNEKLFF. Here the CDR3 DNA reads TGTGCCAGCAGTGAAGTACGAGGGAATGAAAAACTGTTTTTT. This chain links TRBV6-1 with TRBJ1-4; no clear D. Trimming stripped 1 base from V and 5 bases from J, with 8 bases between. The length of the CDR3 is 14 residues. Per germline, CDR1 MNHNS and CDR2 SASEGT.

The table lists this clonotype with a few counts. The J gene is TRBJ2-2, the V gene TRBV19; 7 bases are a match to TRBD1. This CDR3 comprises 14 residues. Per the germline V gene, CDR1 is LNHDA and CDR2 is SQIVND (reference sequence). Trimming cost V 2 bases and J 6 bases; bases outside gene matches: 3. CDR3 in amino acids: CASSIKGAAGELFF. The CDR3 coding sequence is TGTGCCAGTAGTATAAAGGGGGCGGCCGGGGAGCTGTTTTTT.

This clonotype appeared many times. The chain uses TRBV5-1 and TRBJ2-3, with no clear D. V lost 0 bases and J lost 3, with 11 bases in between. Germline CDR1 and CDR2: SGHRS and YFSETQ. The CDR3 consists of 15 residues. The CDR3 DNA sequence: TGCGCCAGCAGCTTGGCGTCCGCTACTACAGATACGCAGTATTTT. It yields the protein CASSLASATTDTQYF.

This clonotype was detected ten times or more. V usage is TRBV5-4 and J usage is TRBJ2-1; maybe TRBD2 (5 bases). CDR1 is SGHNT, CDR2 YYREEE, per germline (reference sequence). The CDR3 extends over 13 amino acids. The V end was cut by 0 bases, the J end by 12 bases, with 13 bases between. Written as DNA, the CDR3 is TGTGCCAGCAGCTTGGATCCGGGAACGGGGCAGTTCTTC. It translates to CASSLDPGTGQFF.

This clonotype has a handful of counts. The V and J genes are TRBV3-1 and TRBJ1-4; D may be TRBD1 (5 bases). Germline V gives CDR1 LGHDT, CDR2 YNNKEL (reference sequence). With 1 base removed from V and 5 bases from J, the gap between germline ends came to 11 bases. The CDR3 consists of 15 residues. The CDR3: CASSQVRQGNEKLFF. The CDR3, as DNA: TGTGCCAGCAGCCAAGTTAGGCAGGGAAATGAAAAACTGTTTTTT.

This clonotype was seen at least ten times. The genes are TRBV11-2 and TRBJ2-3, with 9 positions matching TRBD2. With V trimmed by 2 bases and J by 2 bases, 5 bases remained unmatched. There are 16 residues in the CDR3. The germline V gene encodes CDR1 SGHAT and CDR2 FQNNGV. The CDR3 DNA reads as TGTGCCAGCAGCTTACTAGCGGGGAAATTCACAGATACGCAGTATTTT. Protein sequence: CASSLLAGKFTDTQYF.

This clonotype was seen ten or more times. This sequence joins TRBV29-1 and TRBJ2-3; D not resolved. Trimming took off 3 bases at V and 7 bases at J, with 8 bases between the two ends. CDR3 length equals 11 residues. The germline gives CDR1 SQVTM, CDR2 ANQGSEA. The CDR3 here is CSVDSSNTQYF. In DNA, the CDR3 is TGCAGCGTTGATAGCAGCAATACGCAGTATTTT.

The sample holds many counts of this clonotype. The J gene is TRBJ2-1, the V gene TRBV3-1; possibly TRBD1 for D (6 bases). This CDR3 comprises 13 residues. V dropped 5 bases and J dropped 9 bases, with 14 bases sitting between them. CDR1 is LGHDT, CDR2 YNNKEL, per germline (reference sequence). The CDR3 DNA sequence: TGTGCCAGCAGCTCAGCGACAGGAGGTGAGCAGTTCTTC. It codes for CASSSATGGEQFF.

This clonotype was seen repeatedly, ten times or more. The chain is built from TRBV4-1 and TRBJ2-5; possibly TRBD1 or TRBD2 for D (5 bases each). Trimming took 3 bases from V and 4 from J, leaving 33 bases between them. The CDR3 has 21 amino acids. Germline V CDR1 and CDR2: MGHRA, YSYEKL. In nucleotides, the CDR3 is TGCGCCAGCAGCCACCCCAAGCGCCCCCAGGGAGCCTCAGTTTTAGCAGAGACCCAGTACTTC. Protein: CASSHPKRPQGASVLAETQYF.

This clonotype has at least ten counts. This chain links TRBV10-3 with TRBJ2-1; possible D gene TRBD2, 5 bases. CDR1 ENHRY and CDR2 SYGVKD come from the germline V gene. V dropped 3 bases and J dropped 7 bases, with 7 bases sitting between them. The CDR3 is 12 amino acids. CDR3: CAISEWRNEQFF. As DNA, the CDR3 is TGTGCCATCAGTGAATGGAGGAATGAGCAGTTCTTC.

The chain recombines TRBV7-9 with TRBJ2-7; 7 nucleotides line up with TRBD1. This CDR3 contains 11 residues. Germline-derived CDR1 and CDR2 are SEHNR and FQNEAQ (reference sequence). The V gene end was trimmed by 5 bases and the J gene end by 12 bases; junction bases not matched to a gene: 7. The CDR3 DNA reads TGTGCCAGCAGCCACGACAGGGTTGCGTACTTC. Translating it yields CASSHDRVAYF.

There are many counts of this clonotype. This chain links TRBV20-1 with TRBJ2-7; a weak D match, TRBD2 (6 bases). The CDR3 spans 15 residues. Trimming pared 3 bases from V and 3 bases from J, leaving 18 bases between. In germline, CDR1 is DFQATT, CDR2 SNEGSKA (reference sequence). DNA for the CDR3: TGCAGTGCTAGGGGACTCCAGGACGCTAACTACGAGCAGTACTTC. It specifies CSARGLQDANYEQYF.

This clonotype was counted ten times or more. V gene TRBV29-1 combines with J gene TRBJ2-5; D might be TRBD2 (5 bases). CDR1 and CDR2 from the germline V gene are SQVTM and ANQGSEA. V gave up 2 bases and J gave up 2 bases, with 18 bases separating them. The CDR3 consists of 16 residues. CDR3 in DNA: TGCAGCGTTGAACTCACACGGAGGCTGTGGCAAGAGACCCAGTACTTC. Translation: CSVELTRRLWQETQYF.

This clonotype was recorded at least ten times. The chain links TRBV29-1 to TRBJ2-5; TRBD2 aligns across 9 bases. There are 15 residues in the CDR3. Germline CDR1 reads SQVTM; CDR2 reads ANQGSEA. V trimming: 8 bases; J trimming: 8 bases; junction bases outside the gene matches: 18. CDR3 nucleotide sequence: TGCAGCTACAAGCCGGGACTAGCACACCCCGTAACCCAGTACTTC. Protein sequence: CSYKPGLAHPVTQYF. The whole variable domain, filled in from reference TRBV29-1 and TRBJ2-5, reads SAVISQKPSRDICQRGTSLTIQCQVDSQVTMMFWYRQQPGQSLTLIATANQGSEATYESGFVIDKFPISRPNLTFSTLTVSNMSPEDSSIYLCSYKPGLAHPVTQYFGPGTRLLVL.

The chain links TRBV3-1 to TRBJ2-5; 10 positions match TRBD2. Germline V gives CDR1 LGHDT, CDR2 YNNKEL (reference sequence). This CDR3 is built from 16 residues. J gave up 4 bases and V 0 bases, and 5 bases lay outside the gene matches. The CDR3 bases are TGTGCCAGCAGCCAAGATAGGAGACTAGCGGGAGAGACCCAGTACTTC. It specifies CASSQDRRLAGETQYF.

Many counts were recorded for this clonotype. The V gene is TRBV5-1, the J gene TRBJ2-3; 10 bases fit TRBD2. V lost 0 bases to trimming and J lost 3 bases; unmatched junction nucleotides: 4. This CDR3 has 16 residues. Germline V lookup: CDR1 SGHRS, CDR2 YFSETQ. CDR3 loop: CASSLGTSGETDTQYF. In DNA form, the CDR3 reads TGCGCCAGCAGCTTGGGTACTAGCGGGGAGACAGATACGCAGTATTTT.

At least ten counts were recorded for this clonotype. The chain is built from TRBV3-1 and TRBJ2-1, with TRBD2 matching over 8 bases. V gave up 2 bases and J gave up 3 bases; unmatched junction bases: 3. Germline V gene sequence: CDR1 LGHDT, CDR2 YNNKEL (reference sequence). This CDR3 is 15 amino acids long. CDR3 protein: CASSQSGGDYNEQFF. For the CDR3, the DNA is TGTGCCAGCAGCCAAAGCGGGGGAGACTACAATGAGCAGTTCTTC.

In the case of this clonotype: A read error may explain this, as a much larger clone is one base away. Since no conserved phenylalanine or tryptophan closes the CDR3, a read error is the likely cause. The V and J genes are TRBV12-3 or TRBV12-4 and TRBJ1-6; 7 bases map to TRBD1. Trimming took 8 bases from V and 14 from J; bases not matched to a gene: 9. The CDR3 covers 12 residues. This chain's CDR3 is CASWDSEESLHS. The CDR3 DNA follows: TGTGCCAGCTGGGACAGCGAGGAATCCCTCCACTCT.

Ten or more counts support this clonotype. V gene TRBV12-3 or TRBV12-4 combines with J gene TRBJ1-6; possible D gene TRBD1, 6 bases. The CDR3 contains 12 residues. V lost 6 bases and J lost 16, with 16 bases in between. The CDR3 sequence: CASSQIGGPLHF. The CDR3 DNA is TGTGCCAGCAGCCAGATTGGGGGCCCACTCCACTTT.

This clonotype was seen at least ten times. The rearrangement links TRBV7-3 to TRBJ2-1, with 11 nucleotides matching TRBD2. The germline gives CDR1 SGHTA, CDR2 FQGTGA. After removal of 5 bases from V and 7 bases from J, the junction contained 7 bases not matched to a gene. This CDR3 has 15 amino acids. Written as DNA, the CDR3 is TGTGCCAGCAGCATCCTAGCGGGGGGTCCAAATGAGCAGTTCTTC. The encoded protein is CASSILAGGPNEQFF. Variable domain in full (rest from reference TRBV7-3 and TRBJ2-1): GAGVSQTPSNKVTEKGKYVELRCDPISGHTALYWYRQSLGQGPEFLIYFQGTGAADDSGLPNDRFFAVRPEGSVSTLKIQRTERGDSAVYLCASSILAGGPNEQFFGPGTRLTVL.

The CDR3 DNA is TGTGCCAGCAGTCGCTTCCCACCCGCAGGGGGCTATAACTATGGCTACACCTTC. Residues: CASSRFPPAGGYNYGYTF. The chain combines TRBV6-1 with TRBJ1-2; TRBD1 agrees at 8 bases. Trimming cost V 5 bases and J 1 base; bases outside gene matches: 15. In germline, CDR1 is MNHNS, CDR2 SASEGT. The CDR3 contains 18 residues.

This clonotype was detected ten times or more. The chain links TRBV29-1 to TRBJ2-1; 15 nucleotides agree with TRBD2. Germline CDR1 is SQVTM and CDR2 is ANQGSEA. The V gene end was trimmed by 5 bases and the J gene end by 4 bases; junction bases not matched to a gene: 6. This CDR3 is 16 amino acids long. CDR3 region: CSVNGLAGGSYNEQFF. CDR3 nucleotides: TGCAGCGTTAACGGACTAGCGGGGGGGAGTTACAATGAGCAGTTCTTC.

This clonotype was found many times. The genes are TRBV5-1 and TRBJ2-7; the match to TRBD2 covers 7 bases. The CDR3 loop spans 14 amino acids. J lost 2 bases, V lost 2 bases, and 4 bases had no gene match. CDR1 and CDR2 (germline): SGHRS, YFSETQ. The chain's CDR3 is CASSFKRDAYEQYF. DNA of the CDR3: TGCGCCAGCAGCTTTAAGCGGGACGCCTACGAGCAGTACTTC. The full variable domain, completed using reference TRBV5-1 and TRBJ2-7, is KAGVTQTPRYLIKTRGQQVTLSCSPISGHRSVSWYQQTPGQGLQFLFEYFSETQRNKGNFPGRFSGRQFSNSRSEMNVSTLELGDSALYLCASSFKRDAYEQYFGPGTRLTVT.